The 12 T cell receptor beta chains below come from one sample, sequenced in a study of CD8 T cells in Susac syndrome. Random hexamers were used to reverse transcribe roughly 0.45 to 1 ug of RNA. MiXCR, run by TCRdb on the immunoSEQ multiplex PCR reads, gives a single entry per CDR3 protein. The table lists about 240,000 distinct CDR3 sequences, almost 97% of them singletons. The sample consisted of CD4+ T cells from PBMCs. The source of these receptors is a human donor with Susac syndrome.

This clonotype has just one count. V is TRBV14 and J is TRBJ1-1; tentatively, D is TRBD1 (6 bases). V lost 0 bases and J lost 11, with 19 bases in between. CDR1 is SGHDN and CDR2 is FVKESK in the germline V gene. The CDR3 is made up of 15 amino acids. The CDR3 bases are TGTGCCAGCAGCCAAGACGGACAGCGCCCTACTCGGGCTTTCTTT. The encoded protein is CASSQDGQRPTRAFF.

The J gene is TRBJ2-2, the V gene TRBV10-1; D may match TRBD1 or TRBD2 (5 bases each). The CDR3 has 17 amino acids. V was trimmed by 6 bases and J by 1 base, leaving 18 bases between them. From germline, CDR1 is WNHNN and CDR2 SYGVQD (reference sequence). The CDR3 DNA reads TGCGCCAGCAGACCGGGACCTCCTCACTTGAACACCGGGGAGCTGTTTTTT. Its translation is CASRPGPPHLNTGELFF.

The chain employs TRBV15 and TRBJ2-7, with unresolved D. Trimming removed 4 bases from V and 4 bases from J, with 11 bases in between. The CDR3 covers 13 residues. Germline lookup yields CDR1 LNHNV and CDR2 YYDKDF (reference sequence). Here the CDR3 reads CATSKLSSYEQYF. CDR3 sequence (DNA): TGTGCCACCAGCAAGCTTAGCAGTTACGAGCAGTACTTC.

This CDR3 reads CASSLRAPGTLGTGELFF. DNA of the CDR3: TGTGCCAGCAGCTTAAGGGCCCCCGGGACATTGGGGACCGGGGAGCTGTTTTTT. The rearrangement joins TRBV7-3 to TRBJ2-2, with D perhaps matching TRBD1 (6 bases). The CDR3 is made up of 18 amino acids. Germline CDR1 and CDR2: SGHTA and FQGTGA. V shed 1 base and J shed 5 bases, with 20 bases lying between them. The variable domain in full, completed from reference TRBV7-3 and TRBJ2-2, reads GAGVSQTPSNKVTEKGKYVELRCDPISGHTALYWYRQSLGQGPEFLIYFQGTGAADDSGLPNDRFFAVRPEGSVSTLKIQRTERGDSAVYLCASSLRAPGTLGTGELFFGEGSRLTVL.

J is TRBJ2-5 and V is TRBV2; no clear D. Trimming shortened V by 8 bases and J by 0 bases, and 13 bases separated the two germline ends. The CDR3 totals 14 residues. Germline CDR1 SNHLY, CDR2 FYNNEI. The CDR3 DNA reads as TGTGCCAGCGCGCCACTTACGTACCAAGAGACCCAGTACTTC. The encoded protein is CASAPLTYQETQYF.

The V gene is TRBV28, the J gene TRBJ2-5, with TRBD2 matching over 8 bases. Trimming removed 1 base from V and 5 bases from J; junction bases left unmatched: 3. From germline, CDR1 is MDHEN and CDR2 SYDVKM. This CDR3 contains 14 residues. CDR3: CASSLFPGGETQYF. In DNA, the CDR3 is TGTGCCAGCAGTTTATTCCCGGGGGGGGAGACCCAGTACTTC.

The chain carries TRBV19 and TRBJ1-1; tentative D call: TRBD1 (6 bases). Trimming left V 8 bases short and J 8 bases short, with 15 bases between. The germline CDR1 and CDR2 sequences are LNHDA and SQIVND (reference sequence). The CDR3 covers 12 residues. CDR3 in amino acids: CASLTRTEEAFF. The CDR3 DNA reads TGTGCCAGTCTGACTCGGACAGAAGAAGCTTTCTTT.

The rearrangement uses TRBV12-3 or TRBV12-4 and TRBJ1-4, with a weak D call TRBD1 (5 bases). The V end lost 2 bases, the J end lost 2 bases, and 12 bases lay between the germline ends. The CDR3 consists of 16 residues. In nucleotides, the CDR3 is TGTGCCAGCAGTTTATATCAGGCAGGGACTAATGAAAAACTGTTTTTT. Protein: CASSLYQAGTNEKLFF.

This clonotype appeared a single time. The V and J genes are TRBV5-1 and TRBJ1-1; a possible D gene is TRBD1 (6 bases). CDR3 length: 13 amino acids. Germline V CDR1 and CDR2: SGHRS, YFSETQ. V was cut by 0 bases and J by 4 bases, with 7 bases left in between. This CDR3 reads CASSLEGVTEAFF. As DNA, the CDR3 is TGCGCCAGCAGCTTGGAGGGGGTCACTGAAGCTTTCTTT.

The rearrangement uses TRBV5-4 and TRBJ2-3; 11 bases align to TRBD2. Unmatched junction bases numbered 4, after V lost 4 bases and J lost 3 bases. The V gene's germline CDR1 is SGHNT and CDR2 YYREEE (reference sequence). CDR3 length: 15 residues. CDR3 amino acids: CASSPSGRLTDTQYF. The CDR3 DNA reads as TGTGCCAGCAGCCCTAGCGGGAGGTTGACAGATACGCAGTATTTT.

This clonotype was observed a single time. V gene TRBV12-3 or TRBV12-4 combines with J gene TRBJ1-1, with D possibly being TRBD1 (6 bases). The CDR3 contains 14 residues. V was pared by 5 bases and J by 1 base, with 11 bases between. Here the CDR3 reads CASSPLQGNTEAFF. CDR3 coding DNA: TGTGCCAGCAGTCCCTTACAGGGGAACACTGAAGCTTTCTTT.

To note about this clonotype: Relative to the germline gene, one junction end is altered; a read error may explain this. The V call is TRBV7-8, the J call TRBJ2-1; D might be TRBD2 (6 bases). Germline V gene lookup returns CDR1 SGHVS and CDR2 FQNEAQ. The CDR3 spans 15 residues. In DNA, the CDR3 is TGTGCCAGCAGTTTAGCGGACCTTCCGGGGAATGAGCAGTTCTTC. It translates to CASSLADLPGNEQFF.